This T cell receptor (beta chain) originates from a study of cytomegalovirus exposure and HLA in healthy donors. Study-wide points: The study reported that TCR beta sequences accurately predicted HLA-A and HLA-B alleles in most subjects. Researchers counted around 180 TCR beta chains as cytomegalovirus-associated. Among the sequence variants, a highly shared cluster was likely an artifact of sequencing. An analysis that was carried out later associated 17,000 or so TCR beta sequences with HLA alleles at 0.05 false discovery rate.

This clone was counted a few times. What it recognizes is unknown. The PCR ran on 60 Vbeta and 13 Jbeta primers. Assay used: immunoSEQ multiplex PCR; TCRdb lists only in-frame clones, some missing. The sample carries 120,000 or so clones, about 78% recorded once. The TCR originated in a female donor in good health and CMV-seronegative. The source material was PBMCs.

For the CDR3, the DNA is TGTGCCAGCCTCGGCAGGGCGGTGGGCTCTGGGGCCAACGTCCTGACTTTC. It specifies CASLGRAVGSGANVLTF. The chain employs TRBV28 and TRBJ2-6; tentative D call: TRBD1 (5 bases). This CDR3 comprises 17 residues. The germline CDR1 and CDR2 sequences are MDHEN and SYDVKM. The ends were cut back, 8 bases at V and 0 bases at J, with 17 bases in the middle.